This T cell receptor beta chain was identified during a study of blood T cells in healthy people across ages. General study results and limits: Per million T cells, TCR beta diversity dropped roughly linearly as age increased. Expanded clonotype changes were possibly confounded by unknown donor CMV status.

V lost 3 bases and J lost 7; bases outside the gene matches: 7. The CDR3 spans 14 residues. Primers used in a second PCR of roughly 6 to 11 cycles were a sample-barcoded 5' primer and a J-beta primer mix. TCRdb processed the 5' RACE reads anew with MiXCR; each CDR3 protein has one entry. The sample shows 1.5 million to 2 million distinct CDR3 sequences, just under 50% of them seen only once. As to this clonotype: Its antigen remains unknown.

Sequenced input: blood. This chain joins TRBV12-3 or TRBV12-4 and TRBJ2-5; 8 bases agree with TRBD2. The clonotype was recovered from a woman aged 40 to 50 in good health. Here the CDR3 DNA reads TGTGCCAGCAGTTTCGACGGGGGGGCCAGGACCCAGTACTTC. Translating it yields CASSFDGGARTQYF.